These T cell receptor beta chains were read from a single sample in a study of shared clonotypes between healthy human individuals. Libraries were prepared by immunoSEQ multiplex PCR; TCRdb keeps only in-frame clonotypes and omits some of them. Of around 600,000 clones in the sample, less than 98% were seen once. The sample comprised naive CD4+ T cells sorted from blood. These receptor sequences come from a woman aged 30 to 39 in good health. Both conserved end residues are part of each CDR3. The D gene is left open where the match is weak. The size of a clone is reported for some rows only, either as once, few or many, or as a class for expanded clones.

v_gene,d_gene,abundance,j_gene,CDR3aa,CDR3nt
TRBV7-8,TRBD2,NA,TRBJ2-7,CASRGAGAFYEQYF,TGTGCCAGCAGGGGCGCGGGAGCCTTCTACGAGCAGTACTTC
TRBV28,NA,NA,TRBJ2-7,CASSFGDEQYF,TGTGCCAGCAGTTTTGGCGACGAGCAGTACTTC
TRBV28,NA,once,TRBJ2-7,CASSPLGYEQYF,TGTGCCAGCAGTCCCTTGGGCTACGAGCAGTACTTC
TRBV4-1,TRBD2,NA,TRBJ2-4,CASSQMNLAGGENIQYF,TGCGCCAGCAGCCAAATGAACTTAGCGGGAGGAGAAAACATTCAGTACTTC
TRBV5-1,TRBD2,NA,TRBJ2-7,CASKLAGRYSYEQYF,TGCGCCAGCAAACTAGCGGGGAGATACTCCTACGAGCAGTACTTC
TRBV28,TRBD2,NA,TRBJ2-1,CASRPSGTYNEQFF,TGTGCCAGCAGACCAAGCGGGACCTACAATGAGCAGTTCTTC
TRBV28,NA,once,TRBJ2-5,CASISGLQETQYF,TGTGCCAGCATTTCCGGACTCCAAGAGACCCAGTACTTC
TRBV6-1,NA,NA,TRBJ1-4,CASTGTTGTNEKLFF,TGTGCCAGCACTGGGACAACAGGGACTAATGAAAAACTGTTTTTT
TRBV29-1,NA,NA,TRBJ2-5,CSVVIGIQRETQYF,TGCAGCGTTGTTATCGGGATTCAAAGGGAGACCCAGTACTTC
TRBV19,NA,NA,TRBJ1-2,CASSIPPSGFYGYTF,TGTGCCAGTAGTATCCCGCCGTCGGGCTTCTATGGCTACACCTTC
TRBV19,TRBD1,NA,TRBJ1-5,CASRAGGRNQPQHF,TGTGCCAGTAGGGCAGGGGGCAGGAATCAGCCCCAGCATTTT
TRBV5-1,TRBD1,NA,TRBJ2-7,CASSLGGTGGYEQYF,TGCGCCAGCAGCTTGGGCGGGACAGGGGGCTACGAGCAGTACTTC
TRBV10-3,NA,NA,TRBJ2-7,CAIRQGASYEQYF,TGTGCCATCAGACAGGGTGCCTCCTACGAGCAGTACTTC
TRBV19,NA,NA,TRBJ2-1,CASSIGPRDPQFF,TGTGCCAGTAGTATAGGGCCCCGGGACCCGCAGTTCTTC
TRBV19,TRBD1,NA,TRBJ1-2,CASSTRTGGVYGYTF,TGTGCCAGTAGTACCCGGACAGGGGGCGTCTATGGCTACACCTTC
TRBV2,TRBD1,NA,TRBJ1-5,CASRRDRAHLHNQPQHF,TGTGCCAGCAGACGGGACAGAGCACATCTTCACAATCAGCCCCAGCATTTT
TRBV10-3,NA,NA,TRBJ1-4,CAINSQSNEKLFF,TGTGCCATCAATAGCCAGTCTAATGAAAAACTGTTTTTT
TRBV2,TRBD1,NA,TRBJ1-4,CASGQGGMSEKLFF,TGTGCCAGCGGACAGGGCGGTATGTCTGAAAAACTGTTTTTT
TRBV10-1,TRBD2,NA,TRBJ2-7,CARGGTSGSYEQYF,TGCGCCAGGGGGGGGACTAGCGGGTCCTACGAGCAGTACTTC
TRBV5-1,NA,NA,TRBJ1-1,CASSLGGLDAEAFF,TGCGCCAGCAGCTTGGGAGGGTTAGACGCTGAAGCTTTCTTT